These 3 T cell receptor beta chains were sequenced from one sample in a study of blood T cell repertoires in COVID-19. Measured with immunoSEQ multiplex PCR; TCRdb has only the in-frame clones, and not every one. Seen here are 65,000 to 75,000 clones, around 75% observed once, and the top ten hold under 25%. The source material was peripheral blood. All receptors derive from a man aged 65 to 85 with acute or convalescent COVID-19.

The chain employs TRBV24-1 and TRBJ2-3, with a tentative D call TRBD2 (6 bases). This CDR3 has 17 residues. V was pared by 0 bases and J by 2 bases, with 14 bases between. Looked up from germline, CDR1 is KGHDR and CDR2 is SFDVKD. The CDR3 coding sequence is TGTGCCACCAGTGATTTGCACGGGGGAACTACCACAGATACGCAGTATTTT. Protein: CATSDLHGGTTTDTQYF.

The J gene is TRBJ2-5, the V gene TRBV18; 8 bases agree with TRBD1. V shed 8 bases and J 1 base; nucleotides not matched to a gene: 3. CDR1 KGHSH and CDR2 LQKENI come from the germline V gene. The CDR3 is made up of 13 amino acids. CDR3 amino acids: CASRQGLQETQYF. For the CDR3, the DNA is TGTGCCAGCCGACAGGGGCTCCAAGAGACCCAGTACTTC.

The chain uses TRBV24-1 and TRBJ1-5; 10 positions agree with TRBD1. Per germline, CDR1 KGHDR and CDR2 SFDVKD. With 5 bases clipped from V and 6 bases from J, the junction kept 3 bases outside the gene matches. The CDR3 contains 14 residues. Here the CDR3 reads CATSGQGAGQPQHF. The CDR3 region has the DNA TGTGCCACCAGTGGACAGGGGGCAGGTCAGCCCCAGCATTTT.